The 31 T cell receptor beta chains presented below share a single source sample, sequenced in a study of blood T cell repertoires in COVID-19 (dated by TCRdb to 2020 to 2021). Library prep was done by the immunoSEQ multiplex PCR assay. The table was pulled from immuneACCESS by TCRdb, which kept in-frame rearrangements only. Such tables lose some clones; where checked, under half of the loss comes from unresolved V genes, and the rest has no known cause. Here the sample has some 90,000 clones; 70% to 90% occur a single time. Approximately 16% of the sample is taken by the ten largest. The material sequenced was peripheral blood. The receptor source for this set is a woman aged 55 to 70 with COVID-19, enrolled during active disease.

J is TRBJ1-6 and V is TRBV30; no firm D call. CDR1 is GTSNPN, CDR2 SVGIG, per germline (reference sequence). The CDR3 runs to 13 residues. The CDR3 bases are TGTGCAGCCGAGCAGGCGACGAATTCACCCCTCCACTTT. The encoded protein is CAAEQATNSPLHF.

In this sample, this clone turned up a few times. The V and J genes are TRBV4-2 and TRBJ2-2, with D possibly being TRBD2 (6 bases). V lost 4 bases, J lost 3 bases, and 24 bases lay in between. This CDR3 has 19 amino acids. The germline gives CDR1 LGHNA, CDR2 YNFKEQ. The CDR3 loop reads CASSLTSGQAPSDTGELFF. The DNA for the CDR3 is TGTGCCAGCAGCCTCACATCGGGGCAGGCGCCTAGCGACACCGGGGAGCTGTTTTTT.

The rearrangement joins TRBV29-1 to TRBJ2-1; 7 positions match TRBD1. Germline V gives CDR1 SQVTM, CDR2 ANQGSEA. J lost 6 bases, V lost 6 bases, and 11 bases had no gene match. CDR3 length equals 14 residues. The CDR3 sequence: CSVAGTAGGNEQFF. The DNA for the CDR3 is TGCAGCGTGGCCGGGACAGCCGGCGGCAATGAGCAGTTCTTC.

This chain connects TRBV3-1 (or the pseudogene TRBV3-2) to TRBJ1-1; D is possibly TRBD1 (5 bases). The CDR3 has 14 amino acids. CDR1 LGHDT and CDR2 YNNKEL come from the germline V gene (reference sequence). The germline V and J ends were trimmed by 4 bases and 1 base, with 10 bases remaining between them. CDR3 nucleotide sequence: TGTGCCAGCAGCCGGGGACTTTCGAACACTGAAGCTTTCTTT. Its translation is CASSRGLSNTEAFF.

The chain links TRBV30 to TRBJ1-6, with D unresolved. Germline assignment: CDR1 GTSNPN and CDR2 SVGIG (reference sequence). The V and J ends lost 2 bases and 10 bases respectively, with 15 bases between them. The CDR3 spans 14 residues. This CDR3 is CAWSRRAQQSPLHF. CDR3 nucleotide sequence: TGTGCCTGGAGTAGGAGGGCACAGCAATCACCCCTCCACTTT.

The chain uses TRBV5-4 and TRBJ1-2; D unresolved. Trimming stripped 1 base from V and 4 bases from J, with 8 bases between. CDR1 is SGHNT, CDR2 YYREEE, per germline (reference sequence). CDR3 length: 13 residues. The CDR3 is CASSLPGIYGYTF. CDR3 coding DNA: TGTGCCAGCAGCTTGCCGGGAATCTATGGCTACACCTTC.

The V gene is TRBV19, the J gene TRBJ1-5; 7 nucleotides align to TRBD1. There are 15 residues in the CDR3. The germline CDR1 and CDR2 sequences are LNHDA and SQIVND (reference sequence). V dropped 5 bases and J dropped 3; count of bases not matched to a gene: 7. Here the CDR3 reads CASSPGQVYNQPQHF. The CDR3 nucleotides read TGTGCCAGTAGTCCTGGACAGGTTTACAATCAGCCCCAGCATTTT.

This sequence joins TRBV29-1 and TRBJ2-7; 9 bases fit TRBD1. In germline, CDR1 is SQVTM, CDR2 ANQGSEA. The V and J ends lost 6 bases and 6 bases, in that order; junction bases with no gene match: 9. The CDR3 totals 13 residues. For the CDR3, the DNA is TGCAGCGTAATCGGGACAGGGTCGTCCGAGCAGTACTTC. Translating gives CSVIGTGSSEQYF.

Only a few counts were recorded for this clone. The chain joins TRBV9 to TRBJ2-2; D gene uncertain. CDR1 SGDLS and CDR2 YYNGEE come from the germline V gene. Trimming took 2 bases from V and 5 from J, leaving 7 bases between them. The CDR3 length is 13 residues. Here the CDR3 reads CASSVRVTGELFF. The CDR3 DNA reads as TGTGCCAGCAGCGTCCGGGTTACCGGGGAGCTGTTTTTT.

The J gene is TRBJ1-5, the V gene TRBV10-3, with D tentatively TRBD1 (6 bases). V lost 4 bases to trimming and J lost 4 bases, with 8 bases between them. CDR1 ENHRY and CDR2 SYGVKD come from the germline V gene. The CDR3 length is 13 residues. The DNA for the CDR3 is TGTGCCATCAGTGGGACAGCAAATCAGCCCCAGCATTTT. Residues: CAISGTANQPQHF.

V is TRBV10-3 and J is TRBJ2-6; TRBD1 aligns across 7 bases. V was clipped by 4 bases and J by 4 bases; unmatched bases: 7. In germline, CDR1 is ENHRY, CDR2 SYGVKD. The CDR3 is made up of 16 amino acids. For the CDR3, the DNA is TGTGCCATCAGTGCGACAGGGTCGACGGGGGCCAACGTCCTGACTTTC. Residues: CAISATGSTGANVLTF.

J is TRBJ2-7 and V is TRBV6-2 or TRBV6-3, with D perhaps matching TRBD1 (5 bases). Deletions cut 6 bases from V and 2 bases from J, with 20 bases between. This CDR3 contains 16 residues. Germline CDR1 reads MNHEY; CDR2 reads SVGEGT. The DNA for the CDR3 is TGTGCCAGCAGCCTTCCCGTGCAGGGCACAACCTACGAGCAGTACTTC. Its protein product is CASSLPVQGTTYEQYF.

The chain joins TRBV7-2 to TRBJ1-6, with D unclear. The length of the CDR3 is 15 residues. V dropped 1 base and J dropped 10 bases, with 14 bases sitting between them. Germline values: CDR1 SGHTA, CDR2 FQGNSA. The CDR3 bases are TGTGCCAGCAGCTTAGTGTTTGGGGAGGTCTCACCCCTCCACTTT. It is translated as CASSLVFGEVSPLHF.

The V gene is TRBV6-6, the J gene TRBJ2-2, with D tentatively TRBD1 (6 bases). Germline V gene data show CDR1 as MNHNY and CDR2 as SVGAGI (reference sequence). V gave up 6 bases and J gave up 3 bases, with 11 bases separating them. The CDR3 is 14 amino acids. The DNA for the CDR3 is TGTGCCAGCAGGGCCCGACAGGACACCGGGGAGCTGTTTTTT. This codes for CASRARQDTGELFF.

The rearrangement uses TRBV6-5 and TRBJ1-2, with TRBD1 as a possible D gene (5 bases). CDR1 and CDR2 (germline): MNHEY, SVGAGI. Deletions cut 2 bases from V and 7 bases from J, with 11 bases between. The CDR3 is 13 amino acids. CDR3 DNA: TGTGCCAGCAGTTACGATAGCGGGGCTGGCTACACCTTC. The encoded protein is CASSYDSGAGYTF.

V is TRBV12-3 or TRBV12-4 and J is TRBJ2-5; weak D call: TRBD2 (6 bases). The CDR3 is 12 amino acids. The V and J ends lost 5 bases and 2 bases respectively, with 6 bases between them. CDR3 residues: CASSRGQETQYF. The DNA of the CDR3 is TGTGCCAGCAGTCGGGGGCAAGAGACCCAGTACTTC.

This sequence joins TRBV2 and TRBJ1-1; D uncertain. Trimming shortened V by 4 bases and J by 1 base, and 16 bases separated the two germline ends. The CDR3 extends over 16 amino acids. CDR1 is SNHLY, CDR2 FYNNEI, per germline. The CDR3 here is CASSVQRRRTNTEAFF. Here the CDR3 DNA reads TGTGCCAGCAGTGTGCAGCGACGGAGAACGAACACTGAAGCTTTCTTT.

The chain couples TRBV9 to TRBJ2-2, with 11 positions matching TRBD2. V lost 4 bases and J lost 7; bases outside the gene matches: 6. Germline CDR1 SGDLS, CDR2 YYNGEE. This CDR3 is built from 15 residues. CDR3 DNA: TGTGCCAGCAGCTTTAGCGGGGGGGCCCACGGGGAGCTGTTTTTT. Its translation is CASSFSGGAHGELFF. The variable domain in full, completed from reference TRBV9 and TRBJ2-2, reads DSGVTQTPKHLITATGQRVTLRCSPRSGDLSVYWYQQSLDQGLQFLIQYYNGEERAKGNILERFSAQQFPDLHSELNLSSLELGDSALYFCASSFSGGAHGELFFGEGSRLTVL.

The rearrangement uses TRBV4-3 and TRBJ1-6, with no clear D. Germline V gene lookup returns CDR1 LGHNA and CDR2 YSLEER. The CDR3 contains 14 residues. The germline V and J ends were trimmed by 6 bases and 8 bases, with 14 bases remaining between them. Here the CDR3 DNA reads TGCGCCAGCAGTCGGGGTGGGCTCGATTCACCCCTCCACTTT. Residues: CASSRGGLDSPLHF.

The gene calls are TRBV9 and TRBJ1-4; D may be TRBD1 (6 bases). The germline CDR1 and CDR2 sequences are SGDLS and YYNGEE. The CDR3 extends over 16 amino acids. V was shortened by 3 bases and J by 8 bases, with 20 bases between the two germline ends. DNA of the CDR3: TGTGCCAGCAGCGCCGCCACTTCAGGGGTTGGGGAAAAACTGTTTTTT. It encodes CASSAATSGVGEKLFF.

Concerning this clone: Because the CDR3's place on the DNA is in doubt, the DNA is left out and the CDR3 is given as listed by TCRdb. This chain uses TRBV29-1 with TRBJ1-2. Per the germline V gene, CDR1 is SQVTM and CDR2 is ANQGSEA. The CDR3 totals 11 residues, both ends included. This CDR3 reads CSVGIGSVGAF.

This rearrangement joins TRBV6-5 to TRBJ2-2; a weak D match, TRBD1 (6 bases). Looked up from germline, CDR1 is MNHEY and CDR2 is SVGAGI. This CDR3 is built from 13 residues. With 8 bases removed from V and 3 bases from J, the gap between germline ends came to 10 bases. In nucleotides, the CDR3 is TGTGCCAGCCTACAGGGAGACACCGGGGAGCTGTTTTTT. Its translation: CASLQGDTGELFF.

This chain joins TRBV6-5 and TRBJ2-1; 10 nucleotides match TRBD2. This CDR3 has 14 amino acids. Losses at the gene ends were 10 bases for V and 1 base for J; bases not matched to a gene: 4. Germline V gene lookup returns CDR1 MNHEY and CDR2 SVGAGI. Written as DNA, the CDR3 is TGTGCCACCGCTAGCGGGGGATCCTACAATGAGCAGTTCTTC. This codes for CATASGGSYNEQFF.

The chain joins TRBV27 to TRBJ2-7; weak D call: TRBD2 (5 bases). Per the germline V gene, CDR1 is MNHEY and CDR2 is SMNVEV (reference sequence). V shed 3 bases and J shed 0 bases, with 15 bases lying between them. The CDR3 spans 16 residues. CDR3 nucleotides: TGTGCCAGCAGTTTCTCCGGGGTCCTAAGCTCCTACGAGCAGTACTTC. Translated, it gives CASSFSGVLSSYEQYF.

The CDR3: CAISRQVGETQYF. In DNA, the CDR3 is TGCGCCATCTCAAGACAGGTTGGGGAGACCCAGTACTTC. The chain recombines TRBV4-3 with TRBJ2-5; weak D call: TRBD1 (6 bases). Trimming shortened V by 10 bases and J by 5 bases, and 17 bases separated the two germline ends. This CDR3 is 13 amino acids long. The germline CDR1 and CDR2 sequences are LGHNA and YSLEER.

This chain connects TRBV18 to TRBJ2-5; D may be TRBD1 (6 bases). This CDR3 is 14 amino acids long. Trimming removed 4 bases at V and 1 base at J, with 10 bases between. The V gene's germline CDR1 is KGHSH and CDR2 LQKENI. The CDR3 sequence is CASSQVTGQETQYF. In nucleotides, the CDR3 is TGTGCCAGCTCACAAGTGACAGGCCAAGAGACCCAGTACTTC.

The chain employs TRBV29-1 and TRBJ2-3, with D possibly being TRBD1 (7 bases). Germline lookup yields CDR1 SQVTM and CDR2 ANQGSEA. The CDR3 is 13 amino acids. Trimming cost V 6 bases and J 5 bases, with 15 bases left between them. The DNA for the CDR3 is TGCAGCGTCGGAGGGGGCTGGAAAGATACGCAGTATTTT. Translated: CSVGGGWKDTQYF.

V is TRBV5-1 and J is TRBJ2-5, with 8 bases lining up with TRBD1. Looked up from germline, CDR1 is SGHRS and CDR2 is YFSETQ. Trimming cost V 4 bases and J 3 bases; bases outside gene matches: 2. The length of the CDR3 is 13 residues. CDR3 DNA sequence: TGCGCCAGCAGCCAGGGACAGGAAGAGACCCAGTACTTC. It translates to CASSQGQEETQYF.

The genes are TRBV5-1 and TRBJ1-6; weak D call: TRBD1 (6 bases). Germline V lookup: CDR1 SGHRS, CDR2 YFSETQ. With 0 bases removed from V and 7 bases from J, the gap between germline ends came to 8 bases. This CDR3 is built from 14 residues. The CDR3 DNA follows: TGCGCCAGCAGCTTGGGACAGGTCAATTCACCCCTCCACTTT. Protein product: CASSLGQVNSPLHF.

V is TRBV5-1 and J is TRBJ1-1; D gene unclear. This CDR3 spans 13 amino acids. CDR1 and CDR2 from the germline V gene are SGHRS and YFSETQ. The ends were cut back, 4 bases at V and 8 bases at J, with 15 bases in the middle. DNA for the CDR3: TGCGCCAGCAGCCTCACCCCAGGCAGAGAAGCTTTCTTT. Its translation is CASSLTPGREAFF.

The chain has TRBV7-9 and TRBJ1-3; D not resolved. CDR3 length: 15 residues. V was pared by 1 base and J by 4 bases, with 11 bases between. Germline V gene sequence: CDR1 SEHNR, CDR2 FQNEAQ (reference sequence). The CDR3 reads CASSLVELVGNTIYF. The CDR3 DNA follows: TGTGCCAGCAGCTTAGTTGAGTTGGTCGGAAACACCATATATTTT.